This is a list of T cell receptor beta chains from one sample in a study of Graves' ophthalmopathy and Graves' hyperthyroidism. TCRdb processed the multiplex PCR reads anew with MiXCR; each CDR3 protein has one entry. The table includes over 45,000 distinct CDR3 sequences, over 45% detected once. The source material was peripheral blood. These receptors were collected from an adult man with Graves' ophthalmopathy. CDR3s include the opening cysteine and the closing phenylalanine or tryptophan. D genes are given only for firm matches. A clone size is listed for some rows: how often the clone was seen (once, few, many), or a class if it is expanded.

>TRBV20-1|TRBD1|13|many|TRBJ1-1
CSAAGGWNTEAFF
TGCAGTGCGGCAGGGGGTTGGAACACTGAAGCTTTCTTT
>TRBV5-1|-|15|-|TRBJ2-3
CASSLGDSRTDTQYF
TGCGCCAGCAGCTTGGGTGACAGCCGCACAGATACACAGTATTTT
>TRBV19|-|15|once|TRBJ1-5
CASKEGGIGNQPRHF
TGTGCCAGTAAGGAGGGGGGGATTGGCAATCAGCCCCGGCATTTT
>TRBV5-4|-|14|many|TRBJ1-1
CASSLGLQNTEAFF
TGTGCCAGCAGCTTGGGACTGCAGAACACTGAAGCTTTCTTT
>TRBV19|TRBD1|20|-|TRBJ1-5
CASTDNPGQGLRWSNQPQHF
TGTGCCAGTACTGACAATCCGGGACAGGGGTTAAGATGGAGCAATCAGCCCCAGCATTTT
>TRBV7-8|-|14|-|TRBJ1-4
CASSLGRGYEKLFF
TGTGCCAGCAGCTTAGGACGGGGGTATGAAAAACTGTTTTTT
>TRBV19|-|16|once|TRBJ1-3
CASSLPTQGNGNTIYF
TGTGCCAGTAGTCTACCTACTCAGGGAAACGGAAACACCATTTATTTT
>TRBV2|-|13|medium-sized|TRBJ2-1
CASTEGRVNEQFF
TGTGCCAGCACCGAGGGCAGGGTTAATGAGCAGTTCTTC
>TRBV5-8|TRBD1|15|many|TRBJ2-5
CASSLDRVGGETQYF
TGTGCCAGCAGCCTGGACAGGGTAGGAGGAGAGACCCAGTACTTC
>TRBV7-9|-|13|-|TRBJ1-4
CASSPDLAEKLFF
TGTGCCAGCAGCCCTGACCTGGCTGAAAAACTGTTTTTT
>TRBV5-1|TRBD1|16|many|TRBJ1-2
CASSLEGQGTGDGYTF
TGCGCCAGCAGCTTGGAGGGACAGGGGACTGGGGATGGCTACACCTTC
>TRBV7-3|-|15|once|TRBJ2-5
CASSLGWGAGETQYF
TGTGCCAGCAGCTTAGGTTGGGGGGCGGGCGAGACCCAGTACTTC
>TRBV2|TRBD2|15|medium-sized|TRBJ2-7
CASSDVLAGRNEQYF
TGTGCCAGCAGTGACGTACTAGCGGGGCGCAACGAGCAGTACTTC
>TRBV7-2|-|13|many|TRBJ1-1
CASSEGMNTEAFF
TGTGCCAGCAGCGAGGGGATGAACACTGAAGCTTTCTTT
>TRBV11-2|-|12|-|TRBJ1-3
CASSWGGNTIYF
TGTGCCAGCAGCTGGGGGGGAAACACCATATATTTT
>TRBV27|-|15|many|TRBJ1-1
CASSRAGRINTEAFF
TGTGCCAGCAGTAGGGCCGGGAGGATTAACACTGAAGCTTTCTTT
>TRBV6-1|TRBD2|15|many|TRBJ2-5
CASSSGTSLFGTQYF
TGTGCCAGCAGTTCCGGGACTAGTTTGTTTGGGACCCAGTACTTC
>TRBV20-1|-|14|-|TRBJ2-7
CSANDRRWGPEQYF
TGCAGTGCCAACGACAGGAGGTGGGGTCCCGAGCAGTACTTC
>TRBV7-9|TRBD2|19|-|TRBJ2-6
CASSRTTSGGSSGANVLTF
TGTGCCAGCAGCCGAACAACTAGCGGGGGGAGCTCTGGGGCCAACGTCCTGACTTTC
>TRBV20-1|TRBD1|13|-|TRBJ1-5
CSARQGYNQPQHF
TGCAGTGCCAGACAGGGCTACAATCAGCCCCAGCATTTT
>TRBV19|-|14|many|TRBJ1-1
CASSIGGLNTEAFF
TGTGCCAGTAGTATTGGGGGGCTGAACACTGAAGCTTTCTTT
>TRBV20-1|-|12|-|TRBJ2-3
CSASSTYNEQYF
TGCAGCGCTAGTAGCACGTACAATGAGCAGTATTTT
>TRBV12-3/TRBV12-4|TRBD1|12|many|TRBJ2-3
CASSFSGGRAGF
TGTGCCAGCAGTTTTTCAGGGGGCCGGGCCGGGTTT
>TRBV20-1|-|16|-|TRBJ2-7
CSARDSHQGVTYEQYF
TGCAGTGCTAGAGATAGTCATCAGGGAGTAACCTACGAGCAGTACTTC
>TRBV18|TRBD2|17|-|TRBJ2-3
CASSRTSGGESTDTQYF
TGTGCCAGCTCACGGACTAGCGGGGGGGAAAGCACAGATACGCAGTATTTT
>TRBV11-2|-|17|-|TRBJ2-7
CASSLYVGNTGAYEQYF
TGTGCCAGCAGCTTATATGTAGGGAACACCGGGGCCTACGAGCAGTACTTC
>TRBV19|-|15|once|TRBJ2-7
CASSIGGTLTYEQYF
TGTGCCAGTAGTATTGGTGGGACCCTCACCTACGAGCAGTACTTC
>TRBV28|-|12|many|TRBJ2-7
CASSQTVYEQYF
TGTGCCAGCAGCCAAACAGTCTACGAGCAGTACTTC
>TRBV4-1|-|14|-|TRBJ1-1
CASSQVGGNTEAFF
TGCGCCAGCAGCCAAGTGGGGGGGAACACTGAAGCTTTCTTT
>TRBV7-2|TRBD2|10|-|TRBJ2-2
CASSLRLAGF
TGTGCCAGCAGCCTCCGACTAGCGGGGTTT
>TRBV5-4|TRBD2|15|-|TRBJ2-5
CASSIGTSGGETQYF
TGTGCCAGCAGCATAGGGACTAGCGGGGGCGAGACCCAGTACTTC
>TRBV7-8|-|13|few|TRBJ1-5
CASSSHRFQPQHF
TGTGCCAGCAGCTCGCACAGATTCCAGCCCCAGCATTTT
>TRBV9|TRBD2|15|-|TRBJ2-7
CASSVDSAGAYEQYF
TGTGCCAGCAGCGTAGATTCAGCGGGAGCTTACGAGCAGTACTTC
>TRBV3-1|TRBD2|13|many|TRBJ2-3
CASSQRGADTQYF
TGTGCCAGCAGCCAACGGGGGGCAGATACGCAGTATTTT
>TRBV20-1|-|12|-|TRBJ1-1
CSALGGNTEAFF
TGCAGCGCCCTAGGGGGGAACACTGAAGCTTTCTTT
>TRBV7-7|-|13|-|TRBJ1-1
CASGAARNTEAFF
TGTGCTAGCGGCGCCGCGCGAAACACTGAGGCTTTCTTT
>TRBV19|-|15|few|TRBJ2-7
CASTTTGFEAYEQYF
TGTGCCAGTACCACCACAGGGTTTGAAGCCTACGAGCAGTACTTC
>TRBV9|-|16|-|TRBJ1-4
CASSVVEGSGDEKLFF
TGTGCCAGCAGCGTAGTAGAGGGCAGTGGCGATGAAAAACTGTTTTTT
>TRBV20-1|-|11|medium-sized|TRBJ2-1
CSANTGNEQFF
TGCAGTGCTAATACAGGCAATGAGCAGTTCTTC
>TRBV6-5|-|14|many|TRBJ1-2
CASSYYGGGYGYTF
TGTGCCAGCAGTTACTACGGGGGCGGCTATGGCTACACCTTC
>TRBV10-3|TRBD1|14|-|TRBJ1-1
CAISTGQGETEAFF
TGTGCCATCAGTACCGGACAGGGGGAGACTGAAGCTTTCTTT
>TRBV20-1|TRBD2|15|-|TRBJ2-3
CSARGLAGHTDAQYF
TGCAGTGCTAGAGGACTAGCGGGGCACACAGATGCGCAGTATTTT
>TRBV5-6|-|13|-|TRBJ2-1
CASRNWGYKEQFF
TGTGCCAGCAGAAACTGGGGCTATAAAGAGCAGTTCTTC
>TRBV12-3/TRBV12-4|-|11|-|TRBJ1-2
CASSTAKGYTF
TGCGCCAGCAGTACCGCCAAGGGTTACACCTTC
>TRBV7-2|TRBD2|17|-|TRBJ2-3
CASSTRTSGRAGGTQYF
TGTGCCAGCAGCACCCGGACTAGCGGGAGGGCAGGGGGTACGCAGTATTTT
>TRBV20-1|-|13|-|TRBJ1-1
CSARASDFTEAFF
TGCAGTGCTAGGGCGTCGGACTTCACTGAAGCTTTCTTT
>TRBV3-1|-|13|many|TRBJ2-3
CASSRTITDTQYF
TGTGCCAGCAGCCGCACCATCACAGATACGCAGTATTTT
>TRBV24-1|-|15|medium-sized|TRBJ1-5
CATSVMRSRNQPQHF
TGTGCCACCAGTGTAATGCGCAGTCGCAATCAGCCCCAGCATTTT
>TRBV24-1|TRBD1|15|-|TRBJ2-3
CATSAGQGETDTQYF
TGTGCCACCAGTGCTGGACAGGGAGAGACAGATACGCAGTATTTT
>TRBV5-8|TRBD1|14|-|TRBJ1-1
CASSTDRVGAEAFF
TGTGCCAGCAGCACTGACAGGGTCGGGGCTGAAGCTTTCTTT
>TRBV5-1|-|15|-|TRBJ1-5
CASSLSGQQYQPQHF
TGCGCCAGCAGCTTGAGTGGACAGCAATATCAGCCCCAGCATTTT
>TRBV7-9|TRBD1|16|-|TRBJ2-1
CASSLDSTGGNNEQFF
TGTGCCAGCAGCTTAGACTCGACAGGGGGAAACAATGAGCAGTTCTTC
>TRBV2|-|14|medium-sized|TRBJ1-3
CASTGELVGNTIYF
TGTGCCAGCACAGGGGAATTGGTTGGAAACACCATATATTTT
>TRBV6-1|-|14|-|TRBJ2-3
CASSEALSTDTQYF
TGTGCCAGCAGTGAAGCGCTTAGCACAGATACGCAGTATTTT
>TRBV7-2|TRBD2|17|-|TRBJ2-1
CASSTGGSGRAYNEQFF
TGTGCCAGCAGCACCGGTGGTAGCGGGAGGGCCTACAATGAGCAGTTCTTC
>TRBV5-1|TRBD1|14|many|TRBJ2-5
CASSSTGGGETQYF
TGCGCCAGCAGCTCGACAGGGGGCGGTGAGACCCAGTACTTC
>TRBV24-1|-|16|-|TRBJ2-3
CATSDLKFAGTDTQYF
TGTGCCACCAGTGATTTGAAGTTTGCGGGCACAGATACGCAGTATTTT
>TRBV3-1|-|11|many|TRBJ1-1
CASSQGPEAFF
TGTGCCAGCAGCCAAGGACCTGAAGCTTTCTTT